This is a list of T cell receptor beta chains from one sample in a study of tumor-infiltrating lymphocytes in oesophageal squamous cell carcinoma. TCRdb reanalysed the PCR reads using MiXCR and keeps one entry per CDR3 protein. The sample carries about 12,000 distinct CDR3 sequences, about 55% recorded once. The specimen sequenced was esophageal tumor tissue. These receptors came from a female donor with esophageal squamous cell carcinoma. CDR3s include the opening cysteine and the closing phenylalanine or tryptophan. A D gene is named only where the DNA matches it firmly. Rows give clone size only sometimes, using once, few, many, or a class for an expanded clone.

clone_size d_call j_call v_call cdr3_nt cdr3_aa
- TRBD1 TRBJ2-7 TRBV7-8 TGTGCCAGCAGCCTCCCAGGGGGTTCAGGCGAGCAGTACTTC CASSLPGGSGEQYF
- - TRBJ2-7 TRBV7-8 TGTGCCAGCAGCTTAGAGGGCAAGTCCTACGAGCAGTACTTC CASSLEGKSYEQYF
once TRBD1 TRBJ2-6 TRBV28 TGTGCCAGCAGTTCACGGACAGGGTGGAAAGGAGCTGGGGCCAACGTCCTGACTTTC CASSSRTGWKGAGANVLTF
once - TRBJ2-7 TRBV6-2/TRBV6-3 TGTGCCAGGGTGCAGGGTAGCGCCTACGAGCAGTACTTC CARVQGSAYEQYF
- - TRBJ2-5 TRBV7-3 TGTGCCAGCAGCTTCGGCCGCGAAGAGACCCAGTACTTC CASSFGREETQYF
few TRBD1 TRBJ2-1 TRBV7-3 TGTGCCAGCAGCGCCGGACAGGGGGCGATCTCTGAGCAGTTCTTC CASSAGQGAISEQFF
- TRBD1 TRBJ2-1 TRBV28 TGTGCCAGCAGTTACCCAGGACAGGGGGGCTTAAGGTATAGGCAGTTCTTC CASSYPGQGGLRYRQFF
- - TRBJ2-5 TRBV18 TGTGCCAGCTCACCACCTCAATTCTCGCCCACTACCCAAGAGACCCAGTACTTC CASSPPQFSPTTQETQYF
few - TRBJ1-1 TRBV29-1 TGCAGCGTCCGAGGGGGTTTACCGGGACGGCCAGATGAAGCTTTCTTT CSVRGGLPGRPDEAFF
- - TRBJ2-3 TRBV7-2 TGTGCCAGCAGCCCAAGAAGAGCGGGTGTTACAGATACGCAGTATTTT CASSPRRAGVTDTQYF
- TRBD1 TRBJ2-1 TRBV12-3/TRBV12-4 TGTGCCAGCAGAACGACAGGGGGATGGGGCAATGAGCAGTTCTTC CASRTTGGWGNEQFF
many TRBD2 TRBJ2-7 TRBV27 TGTGCCAGCAGCCCAACTAGCGGGATAAGGAATGAGCAGTACTTC CASSPTSGIRNEQYF
many TRBD1 TRBJ1-5 TRBV12-3/TRBV12-4 TGTGCCAGCAGTTTAGGACAGGGTATAGATCAGCCCCAGCATTTT CASSLGQGIDQPQHF
- TRBD2 TRBJ2-1 TRBV5-1 TGCGCCAGCAGCACCCGACTAGCGGGAGAAGATTTTCTTGCCTACAATGAGCAGTTCTTC CASSTRLAGEDFLAYNEQFF
- - TRBJ2-6 TRBV10-3 TGTGCCATCAGTGACCTTACCCGCTCTGGGGCCAACGTCCTGACTTTC CAISDLTRSGANVLTF
medium-sized - TRBJ2-1 TRBV6-1 TGTGCCAGCACCTCTCTTGGACTAACGCACAATGAGCAGTTCTTC CASTSLGLTHNEQFF
- TRBD1 TRBJ1-2 TRBV7-8 TGTGCCAGCAGCGCCACAGGGGGCGTAGGTGGCTACACCTTC CASSATGGVGGYTF
- TRBD2 TRBJ2-1 TRBV24-1 TGTGCCACCAGTGGTACTAGCGGGTCCAATGAGCAGTTCTTC CATSGTSGSNEQFF
- TRBD2 TRBJ2-5 TRBV28 TGTGCCAGCCAAGTGGCGGGAGGGCGCGAGACCCAGTACTTC CASQVAGGRETQYF
once - TRBJ2-6 TRBV28 TGTGCCAGCAGTATGGTGGCTGGGGCCAACGTCCTGACTTTC CASSMVAGANVLTF
few TRBD2 TRBJ2-3 TRBV7-8 TGTGCCAGCAGCTTAGGAGGGAGGGAGGATACGCAGTATTTT CASSLGGREDTQYF
once - TRBJ2-7 TRBV18 TGTGCCAGCTCACCGGGCAGGCTCGAGCAGTACTTC CASSPGRLEQYF
- TRBD2 TRBJ2-7 TRBV7-6 TGTGCCAGCAGCTTAGGGGATCCAAGCGGGGGCTACGAGCAGTACTTC CASSLGDPSGGYEQYF
many - TRBJ1-1 TRBV15 TGTGCCACCAGGACCACAGGGACCTACACTGAAGCTTTCTTT CATRTTGTYTEAFF
many - TRBJ2-7 TRBV28 TGTGCCAGCAAGGGAGGAGGGGAAAACTACGAGCAGTACTTC CASKGGGENYEQYF
- - TRBJ1-2 TRBV2 TGTGCCAGCAGTGACTCCGGGAGCTATGGCTACACCTTC CASSDSGSYGYTF
many - TRBJ2-5 TRBV6-1 TGTGCCAGCAGTTATTGGGAGACCCAGTACTTC CASSYWETQYF
medium-sized TRBD2 TRBJ2-1 TRBV5-4 TGTGCCAGCAGCCGTTCGGGGGGGAACTCCTACAATGAGCAGTTCTTC CASSRSGGNSYNEQFF
few - TRBJ2-6 TRBV6-1 TGTGCCAGCAGTGGAGGAAAGGGGGGTAGCTCTGGGGCCAACGTCCTGACTTTC CASSGGKGGSSGANVLTF
- - TRBJ1-1 TRBV7-2 TGTGCCAGCAGCTCGCGGGGACGAGCTGGTGAAGCTTTCTTT CASSSRGRAGEAFF
- - TRBJ2-7 TRBV5-1 TGCGCCAGCAGCTTGGATGAGGGTGAGCAGTACTTC CASSLDEGEQYF
- TRBD1 TRBJ2-3 TRBV28 TGTGCCAGCTGTCAACAGGGGTGGGACGCAGATACGCTGTATTTT CASCQQGWDADTLYF
- TRBD2 TRBJ2-1 TRBV7-3 TGTGCCAGCAGCCCTCAAATAGCGGGACTTTACAATGAGCAGTTCTTC CASSPQIAGLYNEQFF
- - TRBJ2-1 TRBV7-2 TGTGCCAGCAGGCGGGCGCTATACAATGAGCAGTTCTTC CASRRALYNEQFF
many - TRBJ2-3 TRBV2 TGTGCCAGCAGTACGGAGGATACGCAGTATTTT CASSTEDTQYF
- - TRBJ2-5 TRBV7-2 TGTGCCAGCGGCTTATACCAAGAGACCCAGTACTTC CASGLYQETQYF
few - TRBJ2-3 TRBV6-1 TGTGCCAGCAGTGAATGGGGTACTACGCAGTATTTT CASSEWGTTQYF
- - TRBJ1-1 TRBV7-3 TGTGCCAGCAGCCCGCCTTTAAAGTCTGAAGCTTTCTTT CASSPPLKSEAFF
few - TRBJ2-1 TRBV12-3/TRBV12-4 TGTGCCAGCAGTTTAACCGACAATGAGCAGTTCTTC CASSLTDNEQFF
- TRBD2 TRBJ2-7 TRBV6-1 TGTGCCATCCAGACTAGCGGGACGTACGAGCAGTACTTC CAIQTSGTYEQYF
- - TRBJ2-1 TRBV6-1 TGTGCCAGCAGTGAGGGTTCCGCGGGGCGCAGCTCCTACAATGAGCAGTTCTTC CASSEGSAGRSSYNEQFF
- TRBD2 TRBJ2-1 TRBV7-2 TGTGCCAGCAGCCAAGGGACTAGCGGAACGTACAATGAGCAGTTCTTC CASSQGTSGTYNEQFF
- - TRBJ2-6 TRBV7-3 TGTGCCAGCAGCCCCTCGGAGAGCTCTGGGGCCAACGTCCTGACTTTC CASSPSESSGANVLTF
few - TRBJ2-1 TRBV28 TGTGCCAGCAGTTCCCTGCTCGGCCCACAAAATGAGCAGTTCTTC CASSSLLGPQNEQFF
- TRBD1 TRBJ2-4 TRBV12-5 TGTGCTAGTGGTTCGGACAGGGGGAACATGATACTAGCCAAAAACATTCAGTACTTC CASGSDRGNMILAKNIQYF